The 14 T cell receptor beta chains in this list originate from one sample, sequenced in a study of molecular identifiers for immune sequencing clone quantification. Each CDR3 protein gets one entry after TCRdb re-called the PCR reads with MiXCR. The sample has approximately 670,000 distinct CDR3 sequences, about 20% seen once; the top ten hold roughly 0.85%. The sample taken for sequencing was naive CD8+ T cells from blood, with Jurkat cell RNA spiked in. Subset noted: FACS-sorted CD8+CD4-CCR7+CD45RA+ naive T cells. The receptors originated from a human donor in good health. Some libraries in this study had Jurkat cell RNA spiked in.

At least ten counts were recorded for this clonotype. This chain joins TRBV20-1 and TRBJ2-3; D unclear. V was shortened by 0 bases and J by 2 bases, with 12 bases between the two germline ends. Germline V CDR1 and CDR2: DFQATT, SNEGSKA (reference sequence). The length of the CDR3 is 15 residues. CDR3 sequence reads: CSAREPYHVTDTQYF. CDR3 coding DNA: TGCAGTGCTAGAGAGCCATATCATGTCACAGATACGCAGTATTTT.

This clonotype was seen ten or more times. The chain joins TRBV19 to TRBJ2-1; TRBD2 agrees at 10 bases. Germline CDR1 and CDR2: LNHDA and SQIVND (reference sequence). V trimming: 5 bases; J trimming: 0 bases; junction bases outside the gene matches: 1. The CDR3 covers 15 residues. The CDR3 DNA reads TGTGCCAGTAGTGCTAGCGGGAGCTCCTACAATGAGCAGTTCTTC. It is translated as CASSASGSSYNEQFF.

Points on this clonotype: A read error is possible here, since a much larger clone lies one base away. The V gene is TRBV20-1, the J gene TRBJ2-3, with no clear D. Per germline, CDR1 DFQATT and CDR2 SNEGSKA (reference sequence). The V end was cut by 4 bases, the J end by 4 bases, with 18 bases between. The CDR3 runs to 15 residues. DNA of the CDR3: TGCAGTGCTATTTTTCTCAGCGTAAGCGCAGATACGCAGTATTTT. Its translation is CSAIFLSVSADTQYF.

This clonotype appeared many times. V and J are TRBV12-3 or TRBV12-4 and TRBJ1-4; tentatively, D is TRBD1 (5 bases). There are 15 residues in the CDR3. With 3 bases removed from V and 8 bases from J, the gap between germline ends came to 16 bases. The CDR3 nucleotides read TGTGCCAGCAGTTTTGGGCGGTCAGGGCGCGAAAAACTGTTTTTT. Encoded protein: CASSFGRSGREKLFF.

This clonotype was detected many times. The chain couples TRBV20-1 to TRBJ2-7; TRBD2 is a possible D gene (6 bases). The CDR3 is 16 amino acids. The V end lost 3 bases, the J end lost 2 bases, and 20 bases lay between the germline ends. Germline V gene data show CDR1 as DFQATT and CDR2 as SNEGSKA (reference sequence). The CDR3 is CSARASGTAVPYEQYF. The CDR3, as DNA: TGCAGTGCTAGGGCTTCCGGGACTGCAGTCCCCTACGAGCAGTACTTC.

About this clonotype: It may be a read error: a sequence one base away is much more abundant. The chain links TRBV7-2 to TRBJ1-2, with D possibly matching TRBD1 (5 bases). Between the trimmed V and J ends, which lost 3 bases and 6 bases, there was a span of 23 bases. CDR1 SGHTA and CDR2 FQGNSA come from the germline V gene. The CDR3 consists of 17 residues. The CDR3 DNA reads TGTGCCAGCAGCTTTTCACAGGCACACCTTTTAGTGGATGGCTACACCTTC. This sequence encodes CASSFSQAHLLVDGYTF.

Notes on this clonotype: This sequence may be a read error, since a much larger clone differs from it by one base. This chain uses TRBV20-1 with TRBJ2-7; D is ambiguous. Germline V gives CDR1 DFQATT, CDR2 SNEGSKA (reference sequence). The V gene lost 5 bases and the J gene lost 3 bases, with 14 bases spanning the gap. The length of the CDR3 is 13 residues. CDR3: CSAAWTEDYEQYF. CDR3 sequence (DNA): TGCAGTGCTGCCTGGACGGAAGACTACGAGCAGTACTTC.

This clonotype was detected only once. A much larger clone differs by one base, so this may be a read error. The V call is TRBV5-6, the J call TRBJ1-1; possible D gene TRBD1, 6 bases. CDR1 and CDR2 (germline): SGHDT, YYEEEE. The CDR3 consists of 16 residues. Trimming pared 3 bases from V and 0 bases from J, leaving 15 bases between. The CDR3 DNA follows: TGTGCCAGCAGCTGGGACGGGGGGCCGGTGAACACTGAAGCTTTCTTT. This translates into CASSWDGGPVNTEAFF.

This clonotype was counted ten times or more. The V call is TRBV4-3, the J call TRBJ2-1, with TRBD2 as a possible D gene (6 bases). The V end was cut by 1 base, the J end by 7 bases, with 14 bases between. The CDR3 runs to 15 residues. Germline V gene lookup returns CDR1 LGHNA and CDR2 YSLEER. The CDR3 region is CASSQGWGGANEQFF. The CDR3 nucleotides read TGCGCCAGCAGCCAAGGTTGGGGCGGGGCGAATGAGCAGTTCTTC.

Many counts were recorded for this clonotype. The chain combines TRBV4-1 with TRBJ2-5, with D hard to call. Germline V gene data show CDR1 as MGHRA and CDR2 as YSYEKL. This CDR3 is 14 amino acids long. V gave up 1 base and J gave up 2 bases, with 8 bases separating them. The DNA of the CDR3 is TGCGCCAGCAGCCAAGCGGCCAGACAAGAGACCCAGTACTTC. It yields the protein CASSQAARQETQYF.

As to this clonotype: A read error may produce the germline difference seen at one junction end. V and J are TRBV20-1 and TRBJ2-7; D may be TRBD1 (5 bases). The CDR3 sequence is 15 residues long. CDR1 DFQATT and CDR2 SNEGSKA come from the germline V gene (reference sequence). CDR3 coding DNA: TGCAGTGCCAGAGCCGTGGACAAGCCATCCTACGAGCAGTACTTC. Amino acids: CSARAVDKPSYEQYF.

V gene TRBV19 combines with J gene TRBJ2-3; 10 nucleotides line up with TRBD2. The CDR3 has 17 amino acids. Trimming took 7 bases from V and 1 from J; bases not matched to a gene: 11. Per germline, CDR1 LNHDA and CDR2 SQIVND (reference sequence). In DNA form, the CDR3 reads TGTGCCAGTACCGCGACGTCTGGACTAGCGGGCACAGATACGCAGTATTTT. Its protein is CASTATSGLAGTDTQYF.

The rearrangement links TRBV13 to TRBJ2-5; no clear D. Trimming cost V 5 bases and J 5 bases, with 12 bases left between them. The CDR3 contains 13 residues. CDR1 and CDR2 (germline): PRHDT, FYEKMQ (reference sequence). Written as DNA, the CDR3 is TGTGCCAGCAGCATTAGGCAGCAGGAGACCCAGTACTTC. Translated, it gives CASSIRQQETQYF.

As regards this clonotype: This may arise from a read error, as a much more abundant clone is one base away. Given the absence of the conserved phenylalanine or tryptophan at the CDR3 end, a read error is likely. The J gene is TRBJ1-4, the V gene TRBV7-9; the match to TRBD1 covers 7 bases. V lost 0 bases to trimming and J lost 0 bases; unmatched junction nucleotides: 4. Germline CDR1 and CDR2: SEHNR and FQNEAQ (reference sequence). This CDR3 region has 17 residues. CDR3 sequence reads: CASSLAWQGATNEKLFL. DNA of the CDR3: TGTGCCAGCAGCTTAGCCTGGCAGGGGGCAACTAATGAAAAACTGTTTCTT.